This T cell receptor (beta chain) appears in the sequencing data of a study of blood T cell repertoires in COVID-19. Repertoires were generated with immunoSEQ multiplex PCR, while TCRdb's copy carries only in-frame clones and drops some. The sample lists 200,000 or so clones, roughly 84% occurring once. V gave up 1 base and J gave up 0 bases; unmatched junction bases: 6. The CDR3 totals 17 residues. CDR1 is LGHNA and CDR2 is YSLEER in the germline V gene. Sequenced: peripheral blood. The source is a woman aged 40 to 50 who had recovered from COVID-19. The genes are TRBV4-3 and TRBJ2-1, with 7 bases identical to TRBD1. For the CDR3, the DNA is TGCGCCAGCAGCCAAGGACAGGGTTGGGACTCCTACAATGAGCAGTTCTTC. Amino acid sequence: CASSQGQGWDSYNEQFF.